This entry is about one TCR beta chain. Its antigen is as yet unknown. The record originates from a study of OX40 agonist ivuxolimab in advanced cancers. Study outcomes and limitations: The specificity for antigen of the expanded peripheral T cells was not determined.

The CDR3 extends over 14 amino acids. Germline V gene lookup returns CDR1 LNHNV and CDR2 YYDKDF (reference sequence). Trimming cost V 0 bases and J 7 bases, with 10 bases left between them. Assay: immunoSEQ multiplex PCR; the TCRdb copy retains only in-frame clones and omits some. The table lists around 23,000 clones, roughly 88% of them singletons. This receptor was obtained from an adult with an advanced solid tumor such as melanoma, head and neck, liver or kidney cancer. This sequence joins TRBV15 and TRBJ1-5; no definite D call. Specimen: CD4+ or CD8+ T cells sorted from blood, collected in a trial of the OX40 agonist ivuxolimab. The CDR3 protein is CATSREGSRQPQHF. CDR3 DNA sequence: TGTGCCACCAGCAGAGAGGGGTCTCGACAGCCCCAGCATTTT. The complete variable domain, with remaining parts taken from reference TRBV15 and TRBJ1-5, reads DAMVIQNPRYQVTQFGKPVTLSCSQTLNHNVMYWYQQKSSQAPKLLFHYYDKDFNNEADTPDNFQSRRPNTSFCFLDIRSPGLGDTAMYLCATSREGSRQPQHFGDGTRLSIL.